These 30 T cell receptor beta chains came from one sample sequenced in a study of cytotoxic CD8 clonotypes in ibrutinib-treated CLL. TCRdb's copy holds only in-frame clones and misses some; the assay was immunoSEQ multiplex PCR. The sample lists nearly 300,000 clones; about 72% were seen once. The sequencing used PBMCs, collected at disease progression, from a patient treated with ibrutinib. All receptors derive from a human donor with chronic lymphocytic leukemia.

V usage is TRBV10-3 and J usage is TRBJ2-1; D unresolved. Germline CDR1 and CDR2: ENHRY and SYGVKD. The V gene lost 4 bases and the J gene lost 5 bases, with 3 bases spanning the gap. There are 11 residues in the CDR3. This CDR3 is CAISVNNEQFF. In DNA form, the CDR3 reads TGTGCCATCAGTGTGAACAATGAGCAGTTCTTC.

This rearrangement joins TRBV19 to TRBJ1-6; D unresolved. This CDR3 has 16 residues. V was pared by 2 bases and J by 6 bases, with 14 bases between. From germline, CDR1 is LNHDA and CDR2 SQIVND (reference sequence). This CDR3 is CASSISGELTNSPLHF. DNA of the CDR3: TGTGCCAGTAGTATAAGCGGGGAACTTACTAATTCACCCCTCCACTTT.

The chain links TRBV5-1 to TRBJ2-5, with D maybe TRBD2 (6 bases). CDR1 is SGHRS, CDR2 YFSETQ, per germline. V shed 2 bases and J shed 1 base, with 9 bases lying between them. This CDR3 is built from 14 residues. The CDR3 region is CASSFGGFQETQYF. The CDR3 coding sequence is TGCGCCAGCAGCTTCGGGGGTTTCCAAGAGACCCAGTACTTC.

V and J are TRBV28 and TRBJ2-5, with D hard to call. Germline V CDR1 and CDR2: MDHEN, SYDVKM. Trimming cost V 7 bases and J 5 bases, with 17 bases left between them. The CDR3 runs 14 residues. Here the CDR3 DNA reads TGTGCCAGCACCGACACACCACTCCGGGAGACCCAGTACTTC. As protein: CASTDTPLRETQYF.

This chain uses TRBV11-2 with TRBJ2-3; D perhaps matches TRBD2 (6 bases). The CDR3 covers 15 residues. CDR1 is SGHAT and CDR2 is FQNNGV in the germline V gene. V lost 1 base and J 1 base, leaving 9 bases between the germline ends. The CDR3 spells CASSLGLGGTDTQYF. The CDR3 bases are TGTGCCAGCAGCTTAGGACTAGGCGGCACAGATACGCAGTATTTT.

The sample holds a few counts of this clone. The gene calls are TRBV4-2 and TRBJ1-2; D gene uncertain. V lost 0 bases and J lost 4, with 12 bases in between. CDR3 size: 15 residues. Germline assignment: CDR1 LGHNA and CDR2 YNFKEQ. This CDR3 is CASSQEARRLYGYTF. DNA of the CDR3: TGTGCCAGCAGCCAAGAGGCCAGGCGACTCTATGGCTACACCTTC.

DNA of the CDR3: TGTGCCAGCAGCGTAGGAGACTTTCGCGATGAGCAGTTCTTC. As protein: CASSVGDFRDEQFF. The chain links TRBV9 to TRBJ2-1; no reliable D call. Germline V lookup: CDR1 SGDLS, CDR2 YYNGEE. V lost 0 bases and J 8 bases, leaving 12 bases between the germline ends. This CDR3 comprises 14 residues.

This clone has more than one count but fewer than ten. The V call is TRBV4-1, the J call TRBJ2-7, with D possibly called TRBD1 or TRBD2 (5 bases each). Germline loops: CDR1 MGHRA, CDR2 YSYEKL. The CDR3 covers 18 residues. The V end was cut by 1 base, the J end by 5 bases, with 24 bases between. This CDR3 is CASSQVVPWGRGEDEQYF. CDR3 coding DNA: TGCGCCAGCAGCCAAGTCGTCCCGTGGGGCCGGGGAGAGGACGAGCAGTACTTC.

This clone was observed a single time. The CDR3: CASSSRVHNEQFF. CDR3 nucleotide sequence: TGTGCCAGCAGCTCCAGGGTCCACAATGAGCAGTTCTTC. The chain has TRBV7-8 and TRBJ2-1; a weak D match, TRBD1 (5 bases). Germline loops: CDR1 SGHVS, CDR2 FQNEAQ. The CDR3 length is 13 residues. V lost 4 bases to trimming and J lost 5 bases, with 9 bases between them.

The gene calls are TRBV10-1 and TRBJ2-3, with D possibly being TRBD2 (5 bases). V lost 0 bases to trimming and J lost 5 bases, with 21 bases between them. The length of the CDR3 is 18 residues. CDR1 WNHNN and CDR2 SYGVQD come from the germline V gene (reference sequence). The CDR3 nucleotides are TGCGCCAGCAGTGAGTCAGGAACGGGAAAGGGAGCCATAGATACGCAGTATTTT. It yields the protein CASSESGTGKGAIDTQYF.

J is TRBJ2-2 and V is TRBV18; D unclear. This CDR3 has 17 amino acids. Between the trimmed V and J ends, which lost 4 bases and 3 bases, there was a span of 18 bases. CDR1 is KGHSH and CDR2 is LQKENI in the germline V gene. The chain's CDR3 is CASSQIIGSLDTGELFF. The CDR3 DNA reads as TGTGCCAGCTCACAGATCATAGGATCCTTGGACACCGGGGAGCTGTTTTTT.

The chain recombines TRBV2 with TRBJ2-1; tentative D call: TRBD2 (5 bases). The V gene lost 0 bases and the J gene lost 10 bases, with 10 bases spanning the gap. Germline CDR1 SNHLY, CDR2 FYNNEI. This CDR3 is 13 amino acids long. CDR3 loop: CASSEAGRAEQFF. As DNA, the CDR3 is TGTGCCAGCAGTGAAGCCGGGCGGGCCGAGCAGTTCTTC.

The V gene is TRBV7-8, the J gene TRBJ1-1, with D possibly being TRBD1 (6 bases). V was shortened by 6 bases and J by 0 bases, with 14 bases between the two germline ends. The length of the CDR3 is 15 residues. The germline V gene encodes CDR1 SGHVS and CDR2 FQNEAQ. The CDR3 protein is CASRPIRGMNTEAFF. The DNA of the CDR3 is TGTGCCAGCAGACCCATCAGGGGAATGAACACTGAAGCTTTCTTT.

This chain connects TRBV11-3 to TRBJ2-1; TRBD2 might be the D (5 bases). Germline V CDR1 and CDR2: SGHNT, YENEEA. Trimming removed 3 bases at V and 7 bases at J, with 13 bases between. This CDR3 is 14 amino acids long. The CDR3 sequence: CASSFTTGKNEQFF. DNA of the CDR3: TGTGCCAGCAGCTTTACAACCGGGAAGAATGAGCAGTTCTTC. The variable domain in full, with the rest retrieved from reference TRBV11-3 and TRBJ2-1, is EAGVVQSPRYKIIEKKQPVAFWCNPISGHNTLYWYLQNLGQGPELLIRYENEEAVDDSQLPKDRFSAERLKGVDSTLKIQPAELGDSAVYLCASSFTTGKNEQFFGPGTRLTVL.

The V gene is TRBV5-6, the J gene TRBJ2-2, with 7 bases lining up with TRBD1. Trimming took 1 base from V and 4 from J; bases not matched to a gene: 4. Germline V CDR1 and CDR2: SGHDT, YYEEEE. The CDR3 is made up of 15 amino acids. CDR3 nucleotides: TGTGCCAGCAGCTTGACCCAGGGGGTCACCGGGGAGCTGTTTTTT. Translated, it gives CASSLTQGVTGELFF.

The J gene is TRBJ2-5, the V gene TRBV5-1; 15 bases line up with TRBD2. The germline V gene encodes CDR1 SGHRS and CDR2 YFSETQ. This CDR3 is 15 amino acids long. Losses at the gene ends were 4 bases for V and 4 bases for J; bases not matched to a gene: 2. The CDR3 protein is CASSMGLAGGETQYF. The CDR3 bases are TGCGCCAGCAGCATGGGACTAGCGGGGGGAGAGACCCAGTACTTC. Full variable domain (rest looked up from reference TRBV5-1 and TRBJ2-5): KAGVTQTPRYLIKTRGQQVTLSCSPISGHRSVSWYQQTPGQGLQFLFEYFSETQRNKGNFPGRFSGRQFSNSRSEMNVSTLELGDSALYLCASSMGLAGGETQYFGPGTRLLVL.

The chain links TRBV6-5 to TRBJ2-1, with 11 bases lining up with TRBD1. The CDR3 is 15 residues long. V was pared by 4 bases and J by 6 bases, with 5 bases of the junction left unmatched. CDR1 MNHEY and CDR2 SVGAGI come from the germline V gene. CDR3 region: CASSSPGTGGNEQFF. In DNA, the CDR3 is TGTGCCAGCAGTTCCCCAGGGACAGGGGGCAATGAGCAGTTCTTC.

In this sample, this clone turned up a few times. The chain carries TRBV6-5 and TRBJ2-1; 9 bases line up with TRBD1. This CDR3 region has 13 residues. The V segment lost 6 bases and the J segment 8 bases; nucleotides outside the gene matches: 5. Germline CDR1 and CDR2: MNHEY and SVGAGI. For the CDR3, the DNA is TGTGCCAGCAGCCACACAGGGGGCCATGAGCAGTTCTTC. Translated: CASSHTGGHEQFF.

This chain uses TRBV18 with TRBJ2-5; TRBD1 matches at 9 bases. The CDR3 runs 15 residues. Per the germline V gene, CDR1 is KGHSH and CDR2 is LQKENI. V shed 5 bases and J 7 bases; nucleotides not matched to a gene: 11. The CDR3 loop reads CASSSRDRALGTQYF. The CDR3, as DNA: TGTGCCAGCTCATCACGGGACAGGGCACTGGGGACCCAGTACTTC.

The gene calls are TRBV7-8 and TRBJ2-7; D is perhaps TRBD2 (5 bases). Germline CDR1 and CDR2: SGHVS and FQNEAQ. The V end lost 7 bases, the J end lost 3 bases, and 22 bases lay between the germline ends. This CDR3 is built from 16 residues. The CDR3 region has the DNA TGTGCCAGCACCACACACGGCCCGACCGGGGTCTACGAGCAGTACTTC. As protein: CASTTHGPTGVYEQYF. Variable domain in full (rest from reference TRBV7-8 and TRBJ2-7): GAGVSQSPRYKVAKRGQDVALRCDPISGHVSLFWYQQALGQGPEFLTYFQNEAQLDKSGLPSDRFFAERPEGSVSTLKIQRTQQEDSAVYLCASTTHGPTGVYEQYFGPGTRLTVT.

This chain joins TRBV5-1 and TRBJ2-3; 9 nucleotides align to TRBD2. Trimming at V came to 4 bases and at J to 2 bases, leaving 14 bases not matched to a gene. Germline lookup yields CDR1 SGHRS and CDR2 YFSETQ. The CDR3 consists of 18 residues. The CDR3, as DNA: TGCGCCAGCAGCCAAGGACTCGGGCTAGCGGGGTCCACAGATACGCAGTATTTT. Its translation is CASSQGLGLAGSTDTQYF.

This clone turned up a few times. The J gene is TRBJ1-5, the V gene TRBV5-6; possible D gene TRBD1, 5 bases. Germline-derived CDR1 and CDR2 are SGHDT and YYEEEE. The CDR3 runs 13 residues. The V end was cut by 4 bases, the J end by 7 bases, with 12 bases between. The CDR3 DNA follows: TGTGCCAGCAGCACGTCGTCAGGGCAGCCCCAGCATTTT. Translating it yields CASSTSSGQPQHF.

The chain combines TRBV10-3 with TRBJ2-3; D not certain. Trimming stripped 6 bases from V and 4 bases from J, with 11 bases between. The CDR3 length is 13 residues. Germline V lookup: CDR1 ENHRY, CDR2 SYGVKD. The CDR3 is CAIRGTLADTQYF. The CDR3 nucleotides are TGTGCCATCAGGGGTACCCTAGCAGATACGCAGTATTTT.

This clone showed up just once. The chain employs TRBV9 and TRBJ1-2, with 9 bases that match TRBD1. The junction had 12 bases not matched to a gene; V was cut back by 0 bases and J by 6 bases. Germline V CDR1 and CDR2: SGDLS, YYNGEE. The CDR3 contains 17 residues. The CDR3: CASSVEDRGQGSDGYTF. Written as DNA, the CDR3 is TGTGCCAGCAGCGTAGAGGACAGGGGACAGGGCTCAGATGGCTACACCTTC.

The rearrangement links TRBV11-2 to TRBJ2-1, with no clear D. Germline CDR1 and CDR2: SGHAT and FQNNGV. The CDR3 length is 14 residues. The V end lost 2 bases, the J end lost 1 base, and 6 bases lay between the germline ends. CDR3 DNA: TGTGCCAGCAGCTTACGGGTATCCTACAATGAGCAGTTCTTC. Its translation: CASSLRVSYNEQFF. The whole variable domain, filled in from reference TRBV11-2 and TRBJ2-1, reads EAGVAQSPRYKIIEKRQSVAFWCNPISGHATLYWYQQILGQGPKLLIQFQNNGVVDDSQLPKDRFSAERLKGVDSTLKIQPAKLEDSAVYLCASSLRVSYNEQFFGPGTRLTVL.

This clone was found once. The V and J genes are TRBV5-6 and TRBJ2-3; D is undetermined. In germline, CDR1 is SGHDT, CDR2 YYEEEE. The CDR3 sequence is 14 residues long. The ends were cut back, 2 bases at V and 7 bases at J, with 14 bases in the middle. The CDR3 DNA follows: TGTGCCAGCAGCTTCCGGCGGAGCCCCAATACGCAGTATTTT. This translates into CASSFRRSPNTQYF.

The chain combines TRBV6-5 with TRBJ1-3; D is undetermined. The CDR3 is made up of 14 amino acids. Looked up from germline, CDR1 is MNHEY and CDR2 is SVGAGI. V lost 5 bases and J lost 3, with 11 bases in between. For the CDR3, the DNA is TGTGCCAGCAGTCGGAAGGCTCTTGGAAACACCATATATTTT. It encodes CASSRKALGNTIYF.

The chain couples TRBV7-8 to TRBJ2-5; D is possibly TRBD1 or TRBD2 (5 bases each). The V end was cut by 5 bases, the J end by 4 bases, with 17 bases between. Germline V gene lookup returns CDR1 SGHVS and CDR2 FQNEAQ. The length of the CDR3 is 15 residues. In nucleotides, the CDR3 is TGTGCCAGCAGCCTAGGGGCTTTGGGGGTAGAGACCCAGTACTTC. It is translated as CASSLGALGVETQYF.

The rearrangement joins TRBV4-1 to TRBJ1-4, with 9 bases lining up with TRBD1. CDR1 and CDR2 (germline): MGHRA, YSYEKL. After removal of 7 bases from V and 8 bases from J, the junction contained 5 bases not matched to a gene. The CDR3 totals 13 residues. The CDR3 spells CASNRQGGEKLFF. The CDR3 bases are TGCGCCAGCAATAGACAGGGGGGCGAAAAACTGTTTTTT.

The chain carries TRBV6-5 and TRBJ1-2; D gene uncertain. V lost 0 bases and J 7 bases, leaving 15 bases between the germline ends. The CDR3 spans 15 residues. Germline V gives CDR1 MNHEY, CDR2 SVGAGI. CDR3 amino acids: CASSYSGGGRSGYTF. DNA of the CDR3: TGTGCCAGCAGTTACTCCGGCGGAGGGAGGTCTGGCTACACCTTC.